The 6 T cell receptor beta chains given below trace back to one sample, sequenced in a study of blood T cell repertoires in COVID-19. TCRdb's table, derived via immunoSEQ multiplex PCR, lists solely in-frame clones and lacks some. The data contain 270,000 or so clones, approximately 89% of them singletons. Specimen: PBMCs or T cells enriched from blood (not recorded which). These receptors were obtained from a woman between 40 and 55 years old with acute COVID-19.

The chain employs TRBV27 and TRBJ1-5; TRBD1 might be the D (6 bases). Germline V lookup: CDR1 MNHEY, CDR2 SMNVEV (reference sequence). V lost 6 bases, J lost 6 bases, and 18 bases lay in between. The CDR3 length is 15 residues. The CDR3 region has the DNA TGTGCCAGCAGCTCCCGAGGCAGGGGCATTCAGCCCCAGCATTTT. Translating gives CASSSRGRGIQPQHF.

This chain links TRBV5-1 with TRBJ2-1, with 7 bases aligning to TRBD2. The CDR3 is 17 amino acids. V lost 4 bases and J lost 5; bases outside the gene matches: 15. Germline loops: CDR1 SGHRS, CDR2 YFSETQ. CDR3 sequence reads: CASSAGLAARYDNEQFF. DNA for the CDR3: TGCGCCAGCAGCGCAGGGCTAGCGGCCCGATATGACAATGAGCAGTTCTTC.

CDR3 in DNA: TGTGCCACATTCGACCCGCCACAGGGGGCTAACTATGGCTACACCTTC. It specifies CATFDPPQGANYGYTF. This chain uses TRBV19 with TRBJ1-2, with 8 positions matching TRBD1. The V segment lost 10 bases and the J segment 0 bases; nucleotides outside the gene matches: 13. CDR1 and CDR2 from the germline V gene are LNHDA and SQIVND (reference sequence). This CDR3 is built from 16 residues.

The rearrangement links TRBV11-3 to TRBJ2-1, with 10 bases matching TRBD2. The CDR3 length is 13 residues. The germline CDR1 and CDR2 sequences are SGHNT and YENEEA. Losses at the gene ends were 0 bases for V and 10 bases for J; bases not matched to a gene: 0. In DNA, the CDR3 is TGTGCCAGCAGCTTAGAGGGACTAGCGGAGCAGTTCTTC. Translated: CASSLEGLAEQFF.

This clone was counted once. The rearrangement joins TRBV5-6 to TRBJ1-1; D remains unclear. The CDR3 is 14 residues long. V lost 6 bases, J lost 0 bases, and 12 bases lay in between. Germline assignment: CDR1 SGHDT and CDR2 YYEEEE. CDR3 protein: CASTPGGMNTEAFF. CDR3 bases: TGTGCCAGCACCCCGGGAGGAATGAACACTGAAGCTTTCTTT. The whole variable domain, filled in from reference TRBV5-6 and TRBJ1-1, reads DAGVTQSPTHLIKTRGQQVTLRCSPKSGHDTVSWYQQALGQGPQFIFQYYEEEERQRGNFPDRFSGHQFPNYSSELNVNALLLGDSALYLCASTPGGMNTEAFFGQGTRLTVV.

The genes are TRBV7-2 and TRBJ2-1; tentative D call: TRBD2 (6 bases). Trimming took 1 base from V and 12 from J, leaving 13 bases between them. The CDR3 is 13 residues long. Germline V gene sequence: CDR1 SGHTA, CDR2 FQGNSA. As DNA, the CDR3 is TGTGCCAGCAGCTTAGGGGGGGAAAGGGCGCAGTTCTTC. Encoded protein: CASSLGGERAQFF.